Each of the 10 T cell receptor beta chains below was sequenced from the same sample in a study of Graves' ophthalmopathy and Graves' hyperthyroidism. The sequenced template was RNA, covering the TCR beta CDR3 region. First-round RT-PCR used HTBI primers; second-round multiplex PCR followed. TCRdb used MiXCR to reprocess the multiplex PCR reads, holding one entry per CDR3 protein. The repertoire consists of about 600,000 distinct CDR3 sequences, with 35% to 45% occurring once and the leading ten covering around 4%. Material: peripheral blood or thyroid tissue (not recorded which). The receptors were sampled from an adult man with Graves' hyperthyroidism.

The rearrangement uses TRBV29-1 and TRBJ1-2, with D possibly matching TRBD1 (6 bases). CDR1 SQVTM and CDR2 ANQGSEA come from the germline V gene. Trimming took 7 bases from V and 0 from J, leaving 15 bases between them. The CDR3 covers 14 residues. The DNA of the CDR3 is TGCAGCGCGACAGGAGGTGGCACTAACTATGGCTACACCTTC. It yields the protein CSATGGGTNYGYTF.

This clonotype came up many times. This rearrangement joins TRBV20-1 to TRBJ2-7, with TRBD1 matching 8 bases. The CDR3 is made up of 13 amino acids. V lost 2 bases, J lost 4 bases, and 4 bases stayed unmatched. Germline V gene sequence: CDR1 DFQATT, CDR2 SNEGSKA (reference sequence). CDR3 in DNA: TGCAGTGCTAGACAGGGGGCTGGTTACGAGCAGTACTTC. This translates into CSARQGAGYEQYF.

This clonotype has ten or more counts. CDR3 in amino acids: CASSLGFGEPNTEAFF. In nucleotides, the CDR3 is TGTGCCAGCAGCTTAGGTTTCGGGGAACCAAACACTGAAGCTTTCTTT. The chain recombines TRBV7-9 with TRBJ1-1; D unresolved. The CDR3 has 16 residues. The V end lost 1 base, the J end lost 2 bases, and 14 bases lay between the germline ends. Per the germline V gene, CDR1 is SEHNR and CDR2 is FQNEAQ (reference sequence).

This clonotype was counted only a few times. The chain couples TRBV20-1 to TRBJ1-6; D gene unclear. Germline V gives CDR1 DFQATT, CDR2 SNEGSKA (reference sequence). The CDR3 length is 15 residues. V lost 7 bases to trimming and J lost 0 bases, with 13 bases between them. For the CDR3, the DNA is TGCAGTGGGTTCCGCGTGAGCTCCTATAATTCACCCCTCCACTTT. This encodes CSGFRVSSYNSPLHF.

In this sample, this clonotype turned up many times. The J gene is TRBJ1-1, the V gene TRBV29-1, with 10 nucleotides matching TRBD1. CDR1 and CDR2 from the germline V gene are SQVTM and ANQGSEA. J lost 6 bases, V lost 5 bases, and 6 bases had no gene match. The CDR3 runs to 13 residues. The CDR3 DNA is TGCAGCGTTCTGACAGGGGGCGAAGCTGAAGCTTTCTTT. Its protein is CSVLTGGEAEAFF.

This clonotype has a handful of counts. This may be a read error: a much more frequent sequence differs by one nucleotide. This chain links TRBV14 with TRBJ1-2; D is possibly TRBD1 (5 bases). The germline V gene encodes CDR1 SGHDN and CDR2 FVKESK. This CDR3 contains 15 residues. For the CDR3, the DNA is TGTGCCGGCAGCCAAGATATCGGGGGGTTCTATGGCTACACCTTC. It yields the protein CAGSQDIGGFYGYTF.

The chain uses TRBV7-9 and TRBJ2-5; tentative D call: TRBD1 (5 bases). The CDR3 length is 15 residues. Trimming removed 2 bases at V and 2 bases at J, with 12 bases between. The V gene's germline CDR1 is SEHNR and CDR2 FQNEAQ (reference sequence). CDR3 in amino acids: CASSLWPAGQETQYF. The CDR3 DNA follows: TGTGCCAGCAGCTTATGGCCGGCAGGGCAAGAGACCCAGTACTTC.

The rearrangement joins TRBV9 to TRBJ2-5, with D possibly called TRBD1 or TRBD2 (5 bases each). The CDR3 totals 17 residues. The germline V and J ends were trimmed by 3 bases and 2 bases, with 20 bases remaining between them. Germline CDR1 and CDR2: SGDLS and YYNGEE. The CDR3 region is CASSGDLVTTDQETQYF. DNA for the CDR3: TGTGCCAGCAGCGGGGACCTTGTGACTACCGATCAAGAGACCCAGTACTTC.

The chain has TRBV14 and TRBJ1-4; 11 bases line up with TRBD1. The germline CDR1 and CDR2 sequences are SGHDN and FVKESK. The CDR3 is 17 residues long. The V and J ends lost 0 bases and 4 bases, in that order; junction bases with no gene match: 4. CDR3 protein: CASSQDLGTGGNEKLFF. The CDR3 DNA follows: TGTGCCAGCAGCCAAGATCTAGGGACAGGGGGTAATGAAAAACTGTTTTTT.

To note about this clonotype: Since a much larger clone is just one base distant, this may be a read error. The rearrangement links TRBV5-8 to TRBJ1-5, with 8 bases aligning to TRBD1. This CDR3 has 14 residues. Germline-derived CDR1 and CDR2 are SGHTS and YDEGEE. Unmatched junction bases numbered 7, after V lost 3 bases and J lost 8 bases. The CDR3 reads CASSYTGGGEPQHF. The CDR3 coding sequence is TGTGCCAGCAGCTACACAGGGGGGGGAGAGCCCCAGCATTTT.